This T cell receptor beta chain was profiled in a study of tumor-infiltrating lymphocytes in primary liver carcinoma. Study at large: Aged between 30 and 69 years, the patients were men and women. Spanning 4.2 to 10 cm, the tumors were T1-T3 N0M0.

This CDR3 region has 13 residues. CDR1 is SGHTA and CDR2 is FQGTGA in the germline V gene. The ends were cut back, 5 bases at V and 7 bases at J, with 9 bases in the middle. A primer in the constant region served to generate TCR beta cDNA from 450 to 600 ng of total RNA. Three nested multiplex PCR rounds of slightly modified ARM-PCR generated TCR beta libraries. TRBV1-TRBV30 forward primers paired with a C-beta reverse primer were used in the first two PCR rounds, which ran approximately 10 cycles each. Each CDR3 protein is one row after TCRdb ran MiXCR on the multiplex PCR reads. The table includes 100,000 to 150,000 distinct CDR3 sequences, 60% to 80% detected once. Scientists recovered RNA and DNA together from around 20-30 mg of unsorted bulk tissue.

J is TRBJ1-6 and V is TRBV7-3, with D perhaps TRBD1 (6 bases). The TCR was taken from a woman aged 60-70 years with primary liver carcinoma and hepatitis B virus infection. Sequenced: liver tumor tissue from sampling region 3. Indicated subset: tumor region T3, left-lateral pole. The CDR3 nucleotides are TGTGCCAGCAGCACTACAGGGAATTCACCCCTCCACTTT. This gives the protein CASSTTGNSPLHF.